The clone carrying this T cell receptor (beta chain) was recorded once. These data belong to a study of blood T cell repertoires in COVID-19. Looking at the study overall: T cells, B-cell-depleted T cells, or PBMCs supplied cDNA or gDNA.

Source study methods: Reference gene primer amplification gave estimated nucleated cell counts. Only in-frame clones appear in the TCRdb table, and some are missing; sequencing was by immunoSEQ multiplex PCR. For V, J and clone size, that table is used; D and trimming come from the DNA. Of about 200,000 clones in the sample, about 88% were seen once. Germline CDR1 reads MNHEY; CDR2 reads SVGAGI. Trimming at V came to 5 bases and at J to 8 bases, leaving 12 bases not matched to a gene. The CDR3 runs 14 residues. Enrolment of Seattle patients took place during active infection, and they were followed longitudinally.

What was sequenced was peripheral blood. The sequence derives from a man aged 50 to 60 with COVID-19, enrolled during active disease. This rearrangement joins TRBV6-5 to TRBJ2-7; 7 positions agree with TRBD1. CDR3 protein: CASSPLDRSGKQYF. The CDR3, as DNA: TGTGCCAGCAGTCCCCTGGACAGGTCGGGGAAGCAGTACTTC.